These T cell receptor beta chains were read from a single sample in a study of brain T cells in children with intractable seizures. Here immunoSEQ multiplex PCR was the method, and the copy in TCRdb shows in-frame clones only, minus some. The sample consists of approximately 330,000 clones, 85% to 95% of them appearing once. Material: peripheral blood, obtained roughly 5 months after surgery. The receptors originated from a boy younger than two with tuberous sclerosis and intractable seizures. Both conserved end residues are part of each CDR3. The D gene is left open where the match is weak. Size tells how often a clone was seen (once, few, many) or the class of an expanded clone, and some rows leave it out.

TRBV7-9	TRBJ2-7	once	TRBD2	CASSSGGTNYEQYF	TGTGCCAGCAGCTCTGGCGGGACTAACTACGAGCAGTACTTC
TRBV7-3	TRBJ1-5	few	NA	CASSLGQPQHF	TGTGCCAGCAGCTTAGGTCAGCCCCAGCATTTT
TRBV6-5	TRBJ2-7	NA	TRBD1	CASNQEQGAGYEQYF	TGTGCCAGCAACCAAGAACAGGGGGCGGGCTACGAGCAGTACTTC
TRBV5-6	TRBJ2-5	few	TRBD2	CASRSGLGTQYF	TGTGCCAGCAGGTCGGGACTAGGGACCCAGTACTTC
TRBV27	TRBJ2-7	NA	TRBD2	CASNPGLAGASYEQYF	TGTGCCAGCAACCCGGGACTAGCGGGGGCATCCTACGAGCAGTACTTC
TRBV27	TRBJ2-1	NA	TRBD1	CASSSGQEAPVNEQFF	TGTGCCAGCAGTTCGGGACAGGAAGCCCCAGTGAATGAGCAGTTCTTC
TRBV9	TRBJ2-7	NA	TRBD1	CASSVGTGETYEQYF	TGTGCCAGCAGCGTGGGGACAGGGGAAACCTACGAGCAGTACTTC
TRBV5-1	TRBJ2-7	once	TRBD1	CASSPRRDRAYEQYF	TGCGCCAGCAGCCCTAGGCGGGACAGGGCCTACGAGCAGTACTTC
TRBV27	TRBJ1-5	NA	TRBD1	CASSRDRDNQPQHF	TGTGCCAGCAGTAGGGACAGGGACAATCAGCCCCAGCATTTT
TRBV5-4	TRBJ2-3	NA	NA	CASSLVSGDTQYF	TGTGCCAGCAGCTTGGTGTCTGGAGATACGCAGTATTTT
TRBV7-9	TRBJ2-7	few	NA	CASSLPLVSYEQYF	TGTGCCAGCAGCCTTCCCCTAGTCTCCTACGAGCAGTACTTC
TRBV11-3	TRBJ1-3	few	NA	CASSLGPVEAGNTIYF	TGTGCCAGCAGCTTAGGCCCCGTTGAGGCTGGAAACACCATATATTTT
TRBV9	TRBJ2-1	NA	TRBD2	CASSVEGLARGEQFF	TGTGCCAGCAGCGTAGAGGGACTAGCAAGGGGTGAGCAGTTCTTC
TRBV19	TRBJ2-2	NA	NA	CASKRGNANTGELFF	TGTGCCAGTAAGCGCGGAAACGCGAACACCGGGGAGCTGTTTTTT
TRBV5-1	TRBJ2-3	NA	NA	CASSELASTDTQYF	TGCGCCAGCAGCGAGCTAGCGAGCACAGATACGCAGTATTTT
TRBV2	TRBJ1-4	NA	NA	CASSPFPNEKLFF	TGTGCCAGCAGCCCTTTTCCTAATGAAAAACTGTTTTTT
TRBV28	TRBJ2-5	NA	NA	CAGAQGLGETQYF	TGTGCCGGGGCGCAGGGGCTAGGGGAGACCCAGTACTTC
TRBV6-6	TRBJ1-2	NA	NA	CASSYSPRYGYTF	TGTGCCAGCAGTTACTCCCCTCGCTACGGCTACACCTTC
TRBV4-1	TRBJ1-1	NA	NA	CASSQVSKGNTEAFF	TGCGCCAGCAGCCAAGTGTCTAAGGGGAACACTGAAGCTTTCTTT
TRBV4-2	TRBJ1-1	once	NA	CASSQDRRAVITEAFF	TGTGCCAGCAGCCAAGATCGGAGGGCGGTTATAACTGAAGCTTTCTTT
TRBV5-1	TRBJ2-7	NA	TRBD1	CASSQGQGVPYEQYF	TGCGCCAGCAGCCAGGGACAGGGGGTCCCCTACGAGCAGTACTTC
TRBV30	TRBJ2-1	NA	NA	CAWSLAGYEQFF	TGTGCCTGGAGTCTGGCGGGGTATGAGCAGTTCTTC
TRBV5-6	TRBJ1-5	NA	NA	CASSLTGNQPQHF	TGTGCCAGCAGCTTGACAGGGAATCAGCCCCAGCATTTT
TRBV9	TRBJ1-1	NA	NA	CASSAGNTEAFF	TGTGCCAGCAGCGCCGGGAACACTGAAGCTTTCTTT
TRBV19	TRBJ1-5	few	TRBD1	CASTESGGIWQPQHF	TGTGCCAGTACCGAGTCAGGGGGTATTTGGCAGCCCCAGCATTTT
TRBV6-5	TRBJ2-6	NA	NA	CASSRTGNSQYVLTF	TGTGCCAGCAGCCGAACAGGGAATTCGCAGTACGTCCTGACTTTC
TRBV7-8	TRBJ1-6	NA	NA	CASSLAGGSPLHF	TGTGCCAGCAGCTTAGCCGGGGGTTCACCCCTCCACTTT
TRBV5-1	TRBJ2-3	once	NA	CASSRPADTQYF	TGCGCCAGCAGCCGCCCGGCGGATACGCAGTATTTT
TRBV6-4	TRBJ2-2	NA	NA	CASSAHGTANTGELFF	TGTGCCAGCAGTGCCCACGGGACCGCGAACACCGGGGAGCTGTTTTTT
TRBV20-1	TRBJ1-2	NA	NA	CSAEYYGYTF	TGCAGTGCCGAGTATTATGGCTACACCTTC
TRBV27	TRBJ2-7	once	TRBD2	CASSPLGSSGMRSYEQYF	TGTGCCAGCAGTCCCCTGGGGTCAAGCGGGATGCGCTCCTACGAGCAGTACTTC
TRBV5-6	TRBJ2-1	NA	TRBD2	CASSSPRRGGESSYNEQFF	TGTGCCAGCAGCTCGCCGCGGCGGGGGGGGGAAAGCTCCTACAATGAGCAGTTCTTC
TRBV18	TRBJ2-1	once	NA	CASTLEEDGEQFF	TGTGCCAGCACCCTGGAGGAGGACGGTGAGCAGTTCTTC
TRBV27	TRBJ2-7	once	TRBD1	CASSPTGTGVNEQYF	TGTGCCAGCAGCCCCACGGGGACAGGGGTGAACGAGCAGTACTTC
TRBV6-5	TRBJ1-6	NA	NA	CASKTGYNSPLHF	TGTGCCAGCAAAACAGGTTATAATTCACCCCTCCACTTT
TRBV6-5	TRBJ1-2	NA	NA	CASSWAGEGYTF	TGTGCCAGCAGTTGGGCAGGGGAAGGCTACACCTTC
TRBV10-3	TRBJ1-1	NA	NA	CASAGVPAMNTEAFF	TGTGCCTCCGCTGGAGTTCCAGCCATGAACACTGAAGCTTTCTTT
TRBV11-2	TRBJ1-1	once	TRBD1	CASSLRVGGRGKNTEAFF	TGTGCCAGCAGCTTACGAGTAGGGGGCAGGGGAAAGAACACTGAAGCTTTCTTT
TRBV27	TRBJ2-7	NA	NA	CASSPPDGYEQYF	TGTGCCAGCAGCCCCCCGGATGGGTACGAGCAGTACTTC
TRBV6-2/TRBV6-3	TRBJ1-2	NA	NA	CASSSLGGAGYGYTF	TGTGCCAGCAGTTCCCTCGGGGGGGCCGGCTATGGCTACACCTTC
TRBV30	TRBJ2-7	NA	TRBD1	CAWGRDRAVYEQYF	TGTGCCTGGGGCCGGGACAGGGCCGTCTACGAGCAGTACTTC
TRBV6-1	TRBJ2-7	NA	NA	CASSEATFSYEQYF	TGTGCCAGCAGTGAAGCGACTTTTTCCTACGAGCAGTACTTC
TRBV5-5	TRBJ2-6	NA	TRBD1	CASSLEGGRYSGANVLTF	TGTGCCAGCAGCTTGGAAGGGGGCCGCTACTCTGGGGCCAACGTCCTGACTTTC
TRBV15	TRBJ2-5	NA	NA	CATSRETRETQYF	TGTGCCACCAGCAGGGAGACGAGGGAGACCCAGTACTTC
TRBV11-3	TRBJ2-7	once	NA	CASSRGSHPRQYF	TGTGCCAGCAGCAGGGGCAGCCATCCTAGGCAGTACTTC
TRBV11-3	TRBJ2-5	once	TRBD2	CASSSQGLAALYQETQYF	TGTGCCAGCAGCTCCCAGGGACTAGCGGCCTTGTACCAAGAGACCCAGTACTTC
TRBV5-6	TRBJ2-7	NA	NA	CASSLVGLLYYEQYF	TGTGCCAGCAGCTTGGTTGGACTACTATACTACGAGCAGTACTTC
TRBV28	TRBJ2-1	NA	TRBD2	CASSFRAGGWNEQFF	TGTGCCAGCAGTTTTCGGGCGGGAGGGTGGAATGAGCAGTTCTTC
TRBV18	TRBJ2-3	NA	NA	CASSRPGKADTQYF	TGTGCCAGCTCGCGACCTGGAAAGGCAGATACGCAGTATTTT
TRBV4-2	TRBJ2-7	NA	NA	CASSLPPGPPYRAVYEQYF	TGTGCCAGCAGCCTTCCGCCGGGACCCCCATACCGAGCCGTGTACGAGCAGTACTTC
TRBV19	TRBJ1-1	many	NA	CASSIRVWTEAFF	TGTGCCAGTAGTATCAGGGTCTGGACTGAAGCTTTCTTT
TRBV30	TRBJ1-1	NA	NA	CAWDNTGMNTEAFF	TGTGCCTGGGATAACACAGGTATGAACACTGAAGCTTTCTTT
TRBV29-1	TRBJ2-6	NA	NA	CSVEDHVRRGPLAGANVLTF	TGCAGCGTTGAAGACCATGTTAGGAGGGGACCTTTGGCTGGGGCCAACGTCCTGACTTTC
TRBV3-1/TRBV3-2	TRBJ1-1	NA	NA	CASSQAQIAFF	TGTGCCAGCAGCCAAGCGCAGATTGCTTTCTTT
TRBV19	TRBJ2-7	NA	NA	CASSMGRGYEQYF	TGTGCCAGTAGTATGGGTCGAGGCTACGAGCAGTACTTC
TRBV7-2	TRBJ2-2	NA	TRBD2	CASSLLTSGSISTGELFF	TGTGCCAGCAGCCTCCTTACTAGCGGGAGTATCAGCACCGGGGAGCTGTTTTTT
TRBV10-3	TRBJ1-1	NA	NA	CAISRTDGENTEAFF	TGTGCCATCAGTAGGACCGACGGGGAGAACACTGAAGCTTTCTTT
TRBV19	TRBJ1-4	NA	NA	CASSISGVDEKLFF	TGTGCCAGTAGTATCTCGGGCGTCGATGAAAAACTGTTTTTT
TRBV14	TRBJ1-5	NA	NA	CASPVYRWGQPQHF	TGTGCCAGCCCGGTGTACAGGTGGGGTCAGCCCCAGCATTTT